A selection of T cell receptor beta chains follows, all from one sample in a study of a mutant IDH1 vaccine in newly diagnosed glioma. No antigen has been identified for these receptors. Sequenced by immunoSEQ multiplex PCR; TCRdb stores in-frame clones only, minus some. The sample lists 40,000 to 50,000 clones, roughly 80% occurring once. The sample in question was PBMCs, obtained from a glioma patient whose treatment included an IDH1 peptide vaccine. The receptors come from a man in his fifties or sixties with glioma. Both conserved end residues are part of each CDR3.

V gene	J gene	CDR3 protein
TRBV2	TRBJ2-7	CASGRTSGGAEQYF
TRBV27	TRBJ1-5	CASSLSSVGNQPQHF
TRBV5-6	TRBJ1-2	CASSVLQSALANYGYTF
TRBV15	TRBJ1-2	CATSSLQGLGYGYTF
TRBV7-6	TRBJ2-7	CASSLEGLEQYF
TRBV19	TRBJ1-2	CASSPNRDRYYGYTF
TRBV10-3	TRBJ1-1	CAISGDRGLEAFF
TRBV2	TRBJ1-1	CASSGRTGGTEAFF
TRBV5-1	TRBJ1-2	CASSLAGGGRGYGYTF
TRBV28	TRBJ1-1	CASSLIAVNTEAFF
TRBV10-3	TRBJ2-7	CAIRAAGGKDEQYF
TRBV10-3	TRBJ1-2	CAISDPGTVYGYTF
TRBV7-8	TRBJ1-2	CASSPVTDGYTF
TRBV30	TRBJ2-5	CAWRRGRRGTQYF
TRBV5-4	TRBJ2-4	CASSVRAGLAKNIQYF
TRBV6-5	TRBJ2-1	CASSYSIRNNEQFF
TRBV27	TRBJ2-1	CASSLWMGGDEQFF
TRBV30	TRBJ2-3	CAHGAEKGNTDTQYF
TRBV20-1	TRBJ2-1	CSARDRAQQFF
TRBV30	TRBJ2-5	CAWSAGIQETQYF
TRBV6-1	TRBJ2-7	CASIRTGQTYEQYF
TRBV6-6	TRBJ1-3	CAGGSGSGNTIYF
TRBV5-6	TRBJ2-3	CASTLTGGPDTQYF
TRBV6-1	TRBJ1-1	CASTGQGANTEAFF
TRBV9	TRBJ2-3	CASSSFGILTDTQYF
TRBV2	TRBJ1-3	CASSVSLSGNTIYF
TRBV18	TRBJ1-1	CASSPPSAGTFLNTEAFF